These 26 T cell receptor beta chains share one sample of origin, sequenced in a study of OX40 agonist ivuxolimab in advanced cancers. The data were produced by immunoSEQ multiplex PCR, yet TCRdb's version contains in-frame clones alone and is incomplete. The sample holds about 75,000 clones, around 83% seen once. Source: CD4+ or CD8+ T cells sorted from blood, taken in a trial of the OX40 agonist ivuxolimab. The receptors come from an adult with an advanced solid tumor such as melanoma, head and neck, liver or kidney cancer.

CDR3 in DNA: TGTGCCAGCAGTGAAATAGGGACAGGGCCACTATACGAGCAGTACTTC. As protein: CASSEIGTGPLYEQYF. The gene calls are TRBV6-1 and TRBJ2-7, with 9 bases fitting TRBD1. CDR1 and CDR2 (germline): MNHNS, SASEGT. J gave up 4 bases and V 2 bases, and 9 bases lay outside the gene matches. The CDR3 is made up of 16 amino acids.

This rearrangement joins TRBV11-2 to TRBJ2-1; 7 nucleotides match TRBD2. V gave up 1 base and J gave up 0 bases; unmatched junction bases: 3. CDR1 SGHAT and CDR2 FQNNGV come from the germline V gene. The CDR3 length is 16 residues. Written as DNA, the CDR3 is TGTGCCAGCAGCTTAGTAGCGGGTAGCTCCTACAATGAGCAGTTCTTC. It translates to CASSLVAGSSYNEQFF.

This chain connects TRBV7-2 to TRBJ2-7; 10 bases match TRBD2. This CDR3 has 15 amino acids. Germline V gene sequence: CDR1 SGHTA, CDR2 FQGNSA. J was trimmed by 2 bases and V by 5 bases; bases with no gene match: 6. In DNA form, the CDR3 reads TGTGCCAGCAGCCCCCGGACTAGCGGAGCCTACGAGCAGTACTTC. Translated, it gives CASSPRTSGAYEQYF.

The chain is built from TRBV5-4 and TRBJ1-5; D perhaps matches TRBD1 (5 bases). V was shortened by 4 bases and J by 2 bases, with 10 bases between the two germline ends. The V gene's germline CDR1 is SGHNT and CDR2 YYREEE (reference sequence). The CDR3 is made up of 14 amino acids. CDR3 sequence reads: CASSHPGGNQPQHF. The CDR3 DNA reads TGTGCCAGCAGCCACCCGGGGGGCAATCAGCCCCAGCATTTT.

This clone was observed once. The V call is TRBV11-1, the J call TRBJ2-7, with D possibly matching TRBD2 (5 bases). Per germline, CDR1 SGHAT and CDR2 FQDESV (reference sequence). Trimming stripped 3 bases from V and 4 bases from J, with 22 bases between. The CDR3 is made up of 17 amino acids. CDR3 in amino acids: CASSFGSLNLGVYEQYF. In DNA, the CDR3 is TGTGCCAGCAGCTTTGGGTCACTCAACCTCGGGGTTTACGAGCAGTACTTC.

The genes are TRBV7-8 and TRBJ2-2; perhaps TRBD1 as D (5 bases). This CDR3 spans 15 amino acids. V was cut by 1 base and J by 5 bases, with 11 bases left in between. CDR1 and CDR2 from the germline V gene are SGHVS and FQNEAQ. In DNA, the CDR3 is TGTGCCAGCAGCTTAGGCTCGGCAGGGACCGGGGAGCTGTTTTTT. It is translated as CASSLGSAGTGELFF.

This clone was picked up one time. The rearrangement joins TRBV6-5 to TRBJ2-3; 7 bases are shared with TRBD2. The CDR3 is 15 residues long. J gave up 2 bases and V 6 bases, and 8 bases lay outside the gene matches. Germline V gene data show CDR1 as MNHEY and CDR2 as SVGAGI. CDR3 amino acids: CASRNSGADTDTQYF. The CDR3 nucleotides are TGTGCCAGCAGGAACAGCGGGGCTGACACAGATACGCAGTATTTT.

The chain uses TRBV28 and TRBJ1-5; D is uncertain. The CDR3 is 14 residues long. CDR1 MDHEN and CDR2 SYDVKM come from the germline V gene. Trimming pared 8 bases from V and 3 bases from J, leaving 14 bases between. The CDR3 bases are TGTGCCAGCGGTCGGACCTTGAACAATCAGCCCCAGCATTTT. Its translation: CASGRTLNNQPQHF.

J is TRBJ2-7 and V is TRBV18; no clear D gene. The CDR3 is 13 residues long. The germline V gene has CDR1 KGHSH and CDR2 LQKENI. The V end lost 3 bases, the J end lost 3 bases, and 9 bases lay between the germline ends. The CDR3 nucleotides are TGTGCCAGCTCACCGTACGGCGACTACGAGCAGTACTTC. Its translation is CASSPYGDYEQYF.

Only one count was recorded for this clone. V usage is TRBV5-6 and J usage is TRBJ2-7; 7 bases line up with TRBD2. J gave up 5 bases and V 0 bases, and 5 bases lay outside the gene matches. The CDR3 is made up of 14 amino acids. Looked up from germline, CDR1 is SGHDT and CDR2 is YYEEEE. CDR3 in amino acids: CASSLGLAQNEQYF. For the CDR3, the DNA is TGTGCCAGCAGCTTGGGACTAGCTCAAAACGAGCAGTACTTC.

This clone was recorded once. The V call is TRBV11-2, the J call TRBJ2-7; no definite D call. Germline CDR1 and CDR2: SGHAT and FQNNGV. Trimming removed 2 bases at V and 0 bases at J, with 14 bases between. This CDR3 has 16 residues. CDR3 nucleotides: TGTGCCAGCAGCTTAAACCAGGAAGTTAGCTCCTACGAGCAGTACTTC. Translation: CASSLNQEVSSYEQYF.

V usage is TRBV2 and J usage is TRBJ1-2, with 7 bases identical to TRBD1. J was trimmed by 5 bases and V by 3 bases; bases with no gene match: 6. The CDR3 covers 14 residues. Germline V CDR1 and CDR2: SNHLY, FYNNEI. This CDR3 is CASSEAKGAYGYTF. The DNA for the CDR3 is TGTGCCAGCAGTGAGGCTAAGGGGGCTTATGGCTACACCTTC.

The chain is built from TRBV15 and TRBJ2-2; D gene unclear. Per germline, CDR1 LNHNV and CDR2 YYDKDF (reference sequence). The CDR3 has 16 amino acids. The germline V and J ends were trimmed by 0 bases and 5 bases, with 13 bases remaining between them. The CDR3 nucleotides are TGTGCCACCAGCAGAGAGGTTCGAGAAAGTACCGGGGAGCTGTTTTTT. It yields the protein CATSREVRESTGELFF. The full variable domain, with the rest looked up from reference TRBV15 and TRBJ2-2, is DAMVIQNPRYQVTQFGKPVTLSCSQTLNHNVMYWYQQKSSQAPKLLFHYYDKDFNNEADTPDNFQSRRPNTSFCFLDIRSPGLGDTAMYLCATSREVRESTGELFFGEGSRLTVL.

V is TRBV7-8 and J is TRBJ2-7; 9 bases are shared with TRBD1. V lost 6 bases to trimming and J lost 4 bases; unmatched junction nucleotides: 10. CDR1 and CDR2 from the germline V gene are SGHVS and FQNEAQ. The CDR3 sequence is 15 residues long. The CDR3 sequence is CASSFTGGVIYEQYF. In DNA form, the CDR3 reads TGTGCCAGCAGTTTTACAGGGGGCGTCATTTACGAGCAGTACTTC. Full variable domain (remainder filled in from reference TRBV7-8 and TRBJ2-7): GAGVSQSPRYKVAKRGQDVALRCDPISGHVSLFWYQQALGQGPEFLTYFQNEAQLDKSGLPSDRFFAERPEGSVSTLKIQRTQQEDSAVYLCASSFTGGVIYEQYFGPGTRLTVT.

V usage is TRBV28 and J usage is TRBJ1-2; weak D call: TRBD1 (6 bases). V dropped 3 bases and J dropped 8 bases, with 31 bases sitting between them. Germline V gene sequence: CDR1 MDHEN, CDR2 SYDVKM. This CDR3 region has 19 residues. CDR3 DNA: TGTGCCAGCAGTTTTTGGCATGCCGGGCAGGGGTTGACGGGAGGAGGCTACACCTTC. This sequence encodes CASSFWHAGQGLTGGGYTF.

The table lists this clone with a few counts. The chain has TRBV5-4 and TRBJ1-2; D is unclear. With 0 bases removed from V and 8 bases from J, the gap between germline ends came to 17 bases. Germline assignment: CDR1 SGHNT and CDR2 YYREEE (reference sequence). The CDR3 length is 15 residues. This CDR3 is CASSLAADGGEGYTF. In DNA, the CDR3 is TGTGCCAGCAGCTTGGCCGCGGACGGTGGAGAAGGCTACACCTTC.

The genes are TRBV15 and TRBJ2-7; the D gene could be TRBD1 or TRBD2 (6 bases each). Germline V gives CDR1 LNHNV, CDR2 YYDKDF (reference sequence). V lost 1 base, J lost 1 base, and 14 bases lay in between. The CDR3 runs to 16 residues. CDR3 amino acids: CATSRAGTRESYEQYF. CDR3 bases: TGTGCCACCAGCAGAGCCGGGACACGGGAGTCCTACGAGCAGTACTTC.

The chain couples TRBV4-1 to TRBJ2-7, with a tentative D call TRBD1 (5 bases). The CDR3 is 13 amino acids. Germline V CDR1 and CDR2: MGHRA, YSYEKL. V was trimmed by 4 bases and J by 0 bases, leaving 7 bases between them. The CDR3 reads CASSRDSSYEQYF. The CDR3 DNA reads TGCGCCAGCAGCCGAGACAGCTCCTACGAGCAGTACTTC.

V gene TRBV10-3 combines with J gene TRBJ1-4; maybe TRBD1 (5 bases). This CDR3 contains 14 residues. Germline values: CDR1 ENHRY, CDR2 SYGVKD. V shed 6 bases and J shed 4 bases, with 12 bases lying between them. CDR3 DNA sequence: TGTGCCATCAGCGGGGACGGACATAATGAAAAACTGTTTTTT. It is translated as CAISGDGHNEKLFF.

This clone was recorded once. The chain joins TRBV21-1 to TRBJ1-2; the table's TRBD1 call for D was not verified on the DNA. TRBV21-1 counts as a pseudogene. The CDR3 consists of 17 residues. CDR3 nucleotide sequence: TGTGCCAGCAGCAAAGAATGGCCGTTCCTCAGGGGCTATGGCTACACCTTC. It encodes CASSKEWPFLRGYGYTF.

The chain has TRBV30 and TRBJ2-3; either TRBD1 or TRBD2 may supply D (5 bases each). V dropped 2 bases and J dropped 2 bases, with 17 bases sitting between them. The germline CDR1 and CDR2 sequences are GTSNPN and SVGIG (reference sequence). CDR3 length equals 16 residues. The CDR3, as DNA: TGTGCCTGGAGTAACCCCCGGGACGGATTCACAGATACGCAGTATTTT. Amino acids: CAWSNPRDGFTDTQYF.

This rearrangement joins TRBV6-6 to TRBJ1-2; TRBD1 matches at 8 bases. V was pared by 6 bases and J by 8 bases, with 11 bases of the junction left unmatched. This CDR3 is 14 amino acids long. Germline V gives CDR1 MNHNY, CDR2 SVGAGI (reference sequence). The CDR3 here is CASRTETGAGGYTF. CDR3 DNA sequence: TGTGCCAGCAGAACCGAGACAGGGGCGGGCGGCTACACCTTC.

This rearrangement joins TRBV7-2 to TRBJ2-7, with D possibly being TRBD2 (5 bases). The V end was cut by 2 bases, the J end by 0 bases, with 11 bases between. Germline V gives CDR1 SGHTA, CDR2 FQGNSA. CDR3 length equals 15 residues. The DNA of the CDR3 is TGTGCCAGCAGCTTATTTAGCGCACGCTCCTACGAGCAGTACTTC. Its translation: CASSLFSARSYEQYF. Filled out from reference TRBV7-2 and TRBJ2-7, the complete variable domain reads GAGVSQSPSNKVTEKGKDVELRCDPISGHTALYWYRQSLGQGLEFLIYFQGNSAPDKSGLPSDRFSAERTGGSVSTLTIQRTQQEDSAVYLCASSLFSARSYEQYFGPGTRLTVT.

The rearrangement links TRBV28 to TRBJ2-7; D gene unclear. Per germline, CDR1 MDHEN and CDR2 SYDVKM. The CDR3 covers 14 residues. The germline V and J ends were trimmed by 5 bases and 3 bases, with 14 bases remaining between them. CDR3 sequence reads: CASSQVIHRYEQYF. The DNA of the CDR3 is TGTGCCAGCAGTCAGGTCATACACCGCTACGAGCAGTACTTC.

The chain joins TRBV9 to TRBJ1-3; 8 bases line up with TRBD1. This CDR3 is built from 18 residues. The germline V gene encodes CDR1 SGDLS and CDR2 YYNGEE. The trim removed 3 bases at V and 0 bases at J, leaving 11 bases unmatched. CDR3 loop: CASSAVQGARDSGNTIYF. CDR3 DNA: TGTGCCAGCAGCGCCGTTCAGGGGGCAAGGGACTCTGGAAACACCATATATTTT.

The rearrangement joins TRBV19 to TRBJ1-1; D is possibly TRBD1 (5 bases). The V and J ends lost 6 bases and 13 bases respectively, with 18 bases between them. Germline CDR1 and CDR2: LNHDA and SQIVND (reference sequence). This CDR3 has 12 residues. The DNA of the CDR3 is TGTGCCAGTAGGGAGTCCGGGACGGTACTTTTCTTT. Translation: CASRESGTVLFF. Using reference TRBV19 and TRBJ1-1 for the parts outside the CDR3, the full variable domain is DGGITQSPKYLFRKEGQNVTLSCEQNLNHDAMYWYRQDPGQGLRLIYYSQIVNDFQKGDIAEGYSVSREKKESFPLTVTSAQKNPTAFYLCASRESGTVLFFGQGTRLTVV.